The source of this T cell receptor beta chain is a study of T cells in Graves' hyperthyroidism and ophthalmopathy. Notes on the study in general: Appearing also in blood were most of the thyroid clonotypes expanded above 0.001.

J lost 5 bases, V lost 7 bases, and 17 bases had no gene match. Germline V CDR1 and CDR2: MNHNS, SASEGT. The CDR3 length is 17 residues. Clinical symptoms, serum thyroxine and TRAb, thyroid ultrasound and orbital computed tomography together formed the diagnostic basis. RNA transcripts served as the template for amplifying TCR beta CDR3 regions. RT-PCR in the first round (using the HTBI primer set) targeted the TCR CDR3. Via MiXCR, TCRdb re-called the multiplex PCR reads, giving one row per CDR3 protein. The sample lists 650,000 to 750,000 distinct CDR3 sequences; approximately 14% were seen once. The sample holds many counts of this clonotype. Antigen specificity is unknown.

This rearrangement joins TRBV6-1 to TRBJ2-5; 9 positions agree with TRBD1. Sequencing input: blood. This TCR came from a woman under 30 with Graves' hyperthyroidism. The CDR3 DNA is TGTGCCAGCAACCCAGTCCGGTTCCGGGACAGGGAGGAGACCCAGTACTTC. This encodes CASNPVRFRDREETQYF.